This T cell receptor beta chain stems from a study of cytomegalovirus exposure and HLA in healthy donors. Germline CDR1 and CDR2: MNHNS and SASEGT. Trimming cost V 5 bases and J 2 bases, with 12 bases left between them. This CDR3 is 15 amino acids long. The PCR had 60 Vbeta and 13 Jbeta primers. Here immunoSEQ multiplex PCR was the method, and the copy in TCRdb shows in-frame clones only, minus some. Of about 150,000 clones in the sample, more than 70% are singletons; the top ten hold 1.5% to 2%. The clonotype comes from a woman in her forties in good health and CMV-seronegative. The sequenced sample was PBMCs. The V and J genes are TRBV6-1 and TRBJ2-2; the D gene is possibly TRBD2 (6 bases). CDR3 loop: CASSRGTYNTGELFF. DNA of the CDR3: TGTGCCAGCAGTCGGGGGACTTATAACACCGGGGAGCTGTTTTTT.